Included here is one TCR beta chain sequence, with context. What it binds is unknown. The sample is drawn from a study of CD8+ T cells in alopecia areata. Study results and limitations: How baseline CD8+ expansion relates to response remains uncertain (there was one nonresponder).

Extracted RNA was reverse transcribed into cDNA, the sequencing template. Measured with immunoSEQ multiplex PCR; TCRdb has only the in-frame clones, and not every one. The data hold some 110,000 clones, with around 53% observed a single time. Treatment described: oral pan-JAK inhibitor, 5-10 mg twice daily. The TCR sequence derives from a human donor with alopecia areata. The sequences come from CD8+ T cells sorted from blood, collected at week 24, from a patient treated with tofacitinib.

The CDR3 DNA sequence: TGTGCCAGCAGCTTTTTCGCGGGAATGAACACTGAAGCTTTCTTT. This sequence encodes CASSFFAGMNTEAFF. The chain carries TRBV13 and TRBJ1-1, with no clear D. V lost 3 bases to trimming and J lost 0 bases, with 11 bases between them. The CDR3 loop spans 15 amino acids. The V gene's germline CDR1 is PRHDT and CDR2 FYEKMQ (reference sequence). Filled out from reference TRBV13 and TRBJ1-1, the complete variable domain reads AAGVIQSPRHLIKEKRETATLKCYPIPRHDTVYWYQQGPGQDPQFLISFYEKMQSDKGSIPDRFSAQQFSDYHSELNMSSLELGDSALYFCASSFFAGMNTEAFFGQGTRLTVV.